This entry lists 4 T cell receptor beta chains sequenced from one sample in a study of shared clonotypes between healthy human individuals. Clones were sequenced by immunoSEQ multiplex PCR, and TCRdb holds only the in-frame ones, with some missing. The repertoire holds more than 2 million clones, 90% to 96% seen once, with less than 0.15% in the top ten. The sample was naive CD4+ T cells sorted from blood. The subset: CD45RA+ positively selected. The source is a man aged 18-30 years in good health.

The rearrangement links TRBV7-2 to TRBJ1-2, with D perhaps matching TRBD1 (5 bases). Trimming removed 2 bases at V and 9 bases at J, with 22 bases between. This CDR3 has 16 residues. Per germline, CDR1 SGHTA and CDR2 FQGNSA. CDR3 bases: TGTGCCAGCAGCTTATTCCTGGGCGGAGGGGCCGGGAGCTACACCTTC. Translation gives CASSLFLGGGAGSYTF.

The CDR3: CASSQEGATANTGELFF. CDR3 bases: TGTGCCAGCAGCCAAGAGGGGGCTACAGCGAACACCGGGGAGCTGTTTTTT. This chain joins TRBV14 and TRBJ2-2; TRBD1 is a possible D gene (6 bases). The CDR3 runs 17 residues. Trimming removed 0 bases at V and 0 bases at J, with 11 bases between. CDR1 and CDR2 from the germline V gene are SGHDN and FVKESK. Drawing the rest from reference TRBV14 and TRBJ2-2, the complete variable domain is EAGVTQFPSHSVIEKGQTVTLRCDPISGHDNLYWYRRVMGKEIKFLLHFVKESKQDESGMPNNRFLAERTGGTYSTLKVQPAELEDSGVYFCASSQEGATANTGELFFGEGSRLTVL.

The chain has TRBV19 and TRBJ1-1; D unresolved. The germline V gene has CDR1 LNHDA and CDR2 SQIVND (reference sequence). The CDR3 runs 13 residues. With 3 bases removed from V and 11 bases from J, the gap between germline ends came to 16 bases. DNA for the CDR3: TGTGCCAGTAGTATGCCCCCTCACCGCTGGGCTTTCTTT. Translated: CASSMPPHRWAFF.

The chain employs TRBV30 and TRBJ2-2, with TRBD2 as a possible D gene (5 bases). The V gene lost 0 bases and the J gene lost 3 bases, with 14 bases spanning the gap. CDR1 and CDR2 (germline): GTSNPN, SVGIG (reference sequence). The CDR3 is 16 amino acids. CDR3 in amino acids: CAWSVLWLADTGELFF. The CDR3 DNA reads as TGTGCCTGGAGTGTACTCTGGCTAGCTGACACCGGGGAGCTGTTTTTT.